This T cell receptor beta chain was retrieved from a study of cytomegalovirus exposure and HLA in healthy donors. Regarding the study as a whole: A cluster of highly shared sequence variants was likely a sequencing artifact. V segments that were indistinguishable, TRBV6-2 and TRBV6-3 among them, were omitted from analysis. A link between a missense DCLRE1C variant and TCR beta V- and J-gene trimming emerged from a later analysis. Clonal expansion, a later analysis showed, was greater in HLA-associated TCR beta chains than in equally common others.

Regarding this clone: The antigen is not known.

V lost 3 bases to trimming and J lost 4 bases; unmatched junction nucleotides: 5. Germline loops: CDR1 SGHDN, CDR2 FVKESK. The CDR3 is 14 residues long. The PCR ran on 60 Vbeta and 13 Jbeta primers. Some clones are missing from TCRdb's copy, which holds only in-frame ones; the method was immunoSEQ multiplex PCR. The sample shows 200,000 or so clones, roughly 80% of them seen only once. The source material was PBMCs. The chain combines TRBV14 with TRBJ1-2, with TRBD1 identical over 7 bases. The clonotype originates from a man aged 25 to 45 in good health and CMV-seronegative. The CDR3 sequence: CASSHDRASYGYTF. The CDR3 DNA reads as TGTGCCAGCAGCCACGACAGGGCAAGCTATGGCTACACCTTC.